Listed below are T cell receptor beta chains from one sample, sequenced in a study of cytomegalovirus exposure and HLA in healthy donors. The assay was immunoSEQ multiplex PCR, and TCRdb's table has in-frame clones only and misses some. The table includes approximately 210,000 clones, about 81% detected once. The sample consisted of PBMCs. The receptors shown here come from a man between 40 and 49 years old in good health and CMV-seropositive. The CDR3 runs from the conserved cysteine through the conserved F or W. The D gene is left open where the match is weak. Clone size is not always given. Where it is, it says once, few, many or a class for expanded clones.

d_call	j_call	v_call	clone_size	cdr3_aa	cdr3_nt
TRBD1	TRBJ2-7	TRBV11-2	-	CASSPQGAYEQYF	TGTGCCAGCAGCCCCCAGGGGGCCTACGAGCAGTACTTC
-	TRBJ1-1	TRBV7-6	-	CARTLTVEAFF	TGTGCCAGGACTCTGACGGTTGAAGCTTTCTTT
-	TRBJ2-7	TRBV10-2	-	CASSGTPTYEQYF	TGCGCCAGCAGCGGGACACCCACCTACGAGCAGTACTTC
TRBD1	TRBJ2-2	TRBV27	once	CASSPRPQGAGGELFF	TGTGCCAGCAGTCCGCGCCCACAGGGGGCCGGCGGGGAGCTGTTTTTT
TRBD1	TRBJ2-5	TRBV4-1	-	CASSQGGSGTGGTRAPEETQYF	TGCGCCAGCAGCCAAGGGGGGTCCGGGACAGGGGGGACCAGGGCCCCAGAAGAGACCCAGTACTTC
-	TRBJ2-1	TRBV6-5	-	CASRKFTGDDNEQFF	TGTGCCAGCAGGAAATTTACGGGAGATGACAATGAGCAGTTCTTC
-	TRBJ1-5	TRBV19	-	CASSTQAGPNQPQHF	TGTGCCAGTAGTACTCAGGCAGGGCCCAATCAGCCCCAGCATTTT
TRBD1	TRBJ2-1	TRBV27	-	CASSNNGQGQGQFF	TGTGCCAGCAGTAACAACGGACAGGGTCAGGGGCAGTTCTTC
TRBD1	TRBJ1-2	TRBV6-5	-	CASSYSIRTGGGYTF	TGTGCCAGCAGTTACTCGATTAGGACAGGGGGTGGCTACACCTTC
-	TRBJ1-1	TRBV6-6	few	CASSYSGRMNTEAFF	TGTGCCAGCAGTTACTCTGGCAGGATGAACACTGAAGCTTTCTTT
-	TRBJ1-2	TRBV19	few	CASSGAGFYGYTF	TGTGCCAGCAGTGGCGCGGGTTTCTATGGCTACACCTTC
-	TRBJ1-1	TRBV6-5	few	CASRFVSPGNEAFF	TGTGCCAGCAGATTCGTTTCCCCGGGGAATGAAGCTTTCTTT
TRBD1	TRBJ2-7	TRBV7-8	once	CASSPESRGLYEQYF	TGTGCCAGCAGCCCTGAGAGCAGGGGGCTCTACGAGCAGTACTTC
-	TRBJ1-1	TRBV15	-	CATSSRFRNTEAFF	TGTGCCACCAGCAGTCGTTTCCGGAACACTGAAGCTTTCTTT
TRBD1	TRBJ1-1	TRBV7-9	-	CASSLYGAGGGNTEAFF	TGTGCCAGCAGCTTATACGGGGCAGGGGGTGGGAACACTGAAGCTTTCTTT
-	TRBJ2-5	TRBV7-2	once	CASSLRLEETQYF	TGTGCCAGCAGCTTGAGACTAGAAGAGACCCAGTACTTC
-	TRBJ1-1	TRBV6-1	-	CASSERYRDQPSRTEAFF	TGTGCCAGCAGTGAAAGGTACAGGGATCAACCCTCGAGGACTGAAGCTTTCTTT